This T cell receptor beta chain originates from a study of blood T cell repertoires in COVID-19 (dated by TCRdb to 2020 to 2021). Some background on the complete study: The collaborator samples originated in the United States, Italy and Spain and spanned the acute and convalescent phases of COVID-19. Subjects who had been exposed to COVID-19, were actively infected with it, or had recovered from it provided the deeply sampled blood TCRbeta repertoires that made up the dataset. A freely available public database, intended as a resource for researchers studying the immune response to SARS-CoV-2, is where the repertoires were released. The samples were drawn from the first 160 participants of the ongoing ImmuneRACE study and from 1,254 subjects provided by 6 global collaborators. The material from the prospective study consisted of cDNA or gDNA derived from T cells, B-cell-depleted T cells, or PBMCs. Where available, HLA class I and class II types were obtained from metadata supplied by the sample provider rather than from assay-based typing. Sample metadata almost always included a de-identified subject ID, COVID-19 status, age in years and sex.

Points on this clone: Its specific antigen is unknown. The sample holds no much larger clone one base away, and base qualities are not on file.

What the authors observed across the whole study: Clinical and demographic metadata were provided uncurated, with the amount varying by source and participant.

Collaborating institutions collected whole blood in K2EDTA tubes following their own protocols. Collaborator samples were shipped for TCRbeta analysis as frozen whole blood, isolated PBMCs, or DNA extracted from either sample type. The immunoSEQ Assay, a bias-controlled multiplex PCR, was used to amplify TCRbeta CDR3 regions from genomic DNA. The published analysis was carried out like this. Within the assay, amplification of reference gene primers was used to estimate how many nucleated cells each sample contained. To quantify the absolute abundance of each unique TCRbeta CDR3 rearrangement, sequence reads were collapsed and filtered. For each sample, productive Simpson clonality was calculated by taking the square root of Simpson's diversity index across productive rearrangements. As stored in TCRdb, this immuneACCESS dataset retains in-frame rearrangements with V and J assigned. A fraction of the clones does not appear; measured against another copy, unresolved V genes explain less than half of the discrepancy, and the remainder lacks a known reason. The DNA gave D and trimming, while V, J and clone size come from that table. The sample profile shows around 120,000 clones; roughly 80% of them were found once. The top ten clones comprise roughly 20% of the sample.

Sample: peripheral blood. The source of this sequence is a man aged 70-80 years with active or convalescent COVID-19.

The CDR3 protein: CASSRVAGATDTQYF. The base sequence is TGTGCCAGCAGCCGAGTAGCGGGGGCCACAGATACGCAGTATTTT. Recombination linked TRBV7-8 to TRBJ2-3; the junction holds 9 bases that match TRBD2. Inclusive of the bounding cysteine and phenylalanine, the CDR3 is 15 residues long. The CDR3 DNA has 45 bases and is translated from base 1. V loses 5 bases at its end and J loses 2 bases; junction bases beyond the gene matches: 5. CDR1 and CDR2 are drawn from the germline V gene: SGHVS, FQNEAQ.